This entry lists 19 T cell receptor beta chains sequenced from one sample in a study of technical replicates of blood from a few donors. The data were produced by immunoSEQ multiplex PCR, yet TCRdb's version contains in-frame clones alone and is incomplete. The data hold around 77,000 clones, with 92% observed a single time. Sequencing used T cells isolated from PBMCs. These receptors were taken from a human donor in good health.

In this sample, this clone turned up once. The CDR3: CAISGPGNYGYTF. In nucleotides, the CDR3 is TGTGCCATCAGTGGGCCGGGAAACTATGGCTACACCTTC. The genes are TRBV10-3 and TRBJ1-2; unclear D gene. Trimming shortened V by 4 bases and J by 2 bases, and 8 bases separated the two germline ends. CDR3 length equals 13 residues. Germline V gene data show CDR1 as ENHRY and CDR2 as SYGVKD.

This clone was observed a few times. The rearrangement joins TRBV4-2 to TRBJ2-7; 8 bases align to TRBD1. From germline, CDR1 is LGHNA and CDR2 YNFKEQ. CDR3 size: 15 residues. The trim removed 4 bases at V and 4 bases at J, leaving 9 bases unmatched. Written as DNA, the CDR3 is TGTGCCAGCAGCCTTGTCGGGACAGGAGAGTACGAGCAGTACTTC. This codes for CASSLVGTGEYEQYF.

The chain employs TRBV7-2 and TRBJ2-7, with 12 bases aligning to TRBD2. V was pared by 6 bases and J by 2 bases, with 5 bases of the junction left unmatched. In germline, CDR1 is SGHTA, CDR2 FQGNSA. This CDR3 region has 15 residues. The CDR3 protein is CASSSLAGGPYEQYF. CDR3 DNA: TGTGCCAGCAGTTCCCTAGCGGGAGGGCCCTACGAGCAGTACTTC.

This clone was seen only once. The V gene is TRBV5-4, the J gene TRBJ2-1; 8 bases are shared with TRBD2. CDR3 length equals 16 residues. The V and J ends lost 4 bases and 8 bases, in that order; junction bases with no gene match: 14. CDR1 is SGHNT and CDR2 is YYREEE in the germline V gene (reference sequence). DNA of the CDR3: TGTGCCAGCAGCCATTATACCGGGACTAGTAAGTATGAGCAGTTCTTC. This translates into CASSHYTGTSKYEQFF. Full variable domain (rest looked up from reference TRBV5-4 and TRBJ2-1): ETGVTQSPTHLIKTRGQQVTLRCSSQSGHNTVSWYQQALGQGPQFIFQYYREEENGRGNFPPRFSGLQFPNYSSELNVNALELDDSALYLCASSHYTGTSKYEQFFGPGTRLTVL.

The chain employs TRBV15 and TRBJ2-1; TRBD2 matches at 16 bases. The CDR3 consists of 19 residues. The V segment lost 8 bases and the J segment 3 bases; nucleotides outside the gene matches: 13. Looked up from germline, CDR1 is LNHNV and CDR2 is YYDKDF (reference sequence). The CDR3 region has the DNA TGTGCCACCGCCTACTTGGGACTAGCGGGAGGGCTAAACTACAATGAGCAGTTCTTC. Translated: CATAYLGLAGGLNYNEQFF.

The V gene is TRBV9, the J gene TRBJ2-2; D is possibly TRBD1 (6 bases). The V end was cut by 4 bases, the J end by 1 base, with 14 bases between. Germline V gives CDR1 SGDLS, CDR2 YYNGEE. The CDR3 is made up of 16 amino acids. The CDR3 coding sequence is TGTGCCAGCAGCCTTACAGGGCTCAGGAACACCGGGGAGCTGTTTTTT. Protein sequence: CASSLTGLRNTGELFF.

Worth noting for this clone: Distinct nucleotide sequences in the sample also encode this CDR3. The chain carries TRBV6-6 and TRBJ1-1, with D possibly TRBD1 on 6 matching bases. CDR3 length equals 14 residues. Trimming cost V 0 bases and J 1 base, with 6 bases left between them. CDR1 and CDR2 (germline): MNHNY, SVGAGI (reference sequence). In DNA form, the CDR3 reads TGTGCCAGCAGTTACTCGACAGGGAACACTGAAGCTTTCTTT. Its protein is CASSYSTGNTEAFF.

This clone was seen a few times. The chain recombines TRBV9 with TRBJ2-2; 7 bases are shared with TRBD1. V lost 4 bases and J lost 9; bases outside the gene matches: 3. This CDR3 has 12 residues. Germline lookup yields CDR1 SGDLS and CDR2 YYNGEE. CDR3 sequence: CASSSQGRELFF. The CDR3 DNA reads as TGTGCCAGCAGCTCACAGGGGAGGGAGCTGTTTTTT.

The J gene is TRBJ2-7, the V gene TRBV5-4; 11 bases fit TRBD2. This CDR3 region has 14 residues. J lost 5 bases, V lost 3 bases, and 4 bases had no gene match. Per germline, CDR1 SGHNT and CDR2 YYREEE (reference sequence). The CDR3 protein is CASSSSGRNDEQYF. The CDR3 bases are TGTGCCAGCAGCTCTAGCGGGAGGAACGACGAGCAGTACTTC.

The gene calls are TRBV15 and TRBJ1-5; the D gene is possibly TRBD1 (5 bases). The CDR3 runs 15 residues. V was clipped by 0 bases and J by 4 bases, with 10 bases between them. CDR1 LNHNV and CDR2 YYDKDF come from the germline V gene (reference sequence). DNA for the CDR3: TGTGCCACCAGCAGAGATAGGGGCTCTAATCAGCCCCAGCATTTT. It specifies CATSRDRGSNQPQHF.

The chain is built from TRBV18 and TRBJ1-5; TRBD1 might be the D (6 bases). Trimming removed 5 bases from V and 2 bases from J, with 16 bases in between. This CDR3 contains 16 residues. Germline V gene sequence: CDR1 KGHSH, CDR2 LQKENI. The CDR3 coding sequence is TGTGCCAGCTCAAGAAACCCGCGGACAGGCAATCAGCCCCAGCATTTT. This gives the protein CASSRNPRTGNQPQHF.

The chain is built from TRBV28 and TRBJ1-1; D perhaps matches TRBD1 (5 bases). In germline, CDR1 is MDHEN, CDR2 SYDVKM. The CDR3 contains 13 residues. The V end lost 8 bases, the J end lost 1 base, and 11 bases lay between the germline ends. The CDR3 is CASSGRANTEAFF. CDR3 coding DNA: TGTGCCAGCTCTGGCAGGGCGAACACTGAAGCTTTCTTT.

As DNA, the CDR3 is TGTGCCAGTAGTATAGGGCAAAACACCGGGGAGCTGTTTTTT. It codes for CASSIGQNTGELFF. The J gene is TRBJ2-2, the V gene TRBV19; D is uncertain. Germline V gene sequence: CDR1 LNHDA, CDR2 SQIVND (reference sequence). The CDR3 is 14 amino acids. Trimming removed 1 base at V and 2 bases at J, with 5 bases between.

This chain uses TRBV20-1 with TRBJ1-5; D gene ambiguous. CDR3 size: 10 residues. Trimming cost V 2 bases and J 11 bases, with 7 bases left between them. Looked up from germline, CDR1 is DFQATT and CDR2 is SNEGSKA (reference sequence). Here the CDR3 reads CSARLQAQHF. The CDR3 nucleotides read TGCAGTGCTAGACTCCAGGCCCAGCATTTT.

V and J are TRBV18 and TRBJ1-2, with D hard to call. The CDR3 totals 15 residues. V lost 3 bases and J lost 6, with 17 bases in between. The V gene's germline CDR1 is KGHSH and CDR2 LQKENI. Here the CDR3 DNA reads TGTGCCAGCTCACCCGGAGCAGCCGTACTGGATGGCTACACCTTC. Protein product: CASSPGAAVLDGYTF.

The chain is built from TRBV6-5 and TRBJ2-3; 10 nucleotides line up with TRBD2. This CDR3 region has 16 residues. J lost 5 bases, V lost 4 bases, and 9 bases had no gene match. In germline, CDR1 is MNHEY, CDR2 SVGAGI. The CDR3 here is CASSWDLAGVEDTQYF. Here the CDR3 DNA reads TGTGCCAGCAGTTGGGACCTAGCGGGAGTGGAAGATACGCAGTATTTT.

Concerning this clone itself: The junction shows a germline mismatch at one end, possibly a read error. J is TRBJ1-2 and V is TRBV30; D is perhaps TRBD1 (6 bases). CDR3 length equals 10 residues. From germline, CDR1 is GTSNPN and CDR2 SVGIG (reference sequence). In DNA, the CDR3 is TGTGCCTGGAGCTATCCAGGGGTGGTCTTC. This sequence encodes CAWSYPGVVF.

This clone was recorded once. This chain links TRBV7-9 with TRBJ1-1; tentative D call: TRBD1 (5 bases). This CDR3 region has 14 residues. Trimming removed 2 bases at V and 4 bases at J, with 11 bases between. Germline loops: CDR1 SEHNR, CDR2 FQNEAQ (reference sequence). In DNA, the CDR3 is TGTGCCAGCAGCTTATTGAACGGGGGCACTGAAGCTTTCTTT. Translation gives CASSLLNGGTEAFF.

The chain employs TRBV7-2 and TRBJ2-5; D not certain. Germline CDR1 and CDR2: SGHTA and FQGNSA. The V gene lost 5 bases and the J gene lost 0 bases, with 10 bases spanning the gap. This CDR3 contains 14 residues. CDR3 protein: CASSTRSYQETQYF. The DNA for the CDR3 is TGTGCCAGCAGCACACGTAGCTACCAAGAGACCCAGTACTTC.